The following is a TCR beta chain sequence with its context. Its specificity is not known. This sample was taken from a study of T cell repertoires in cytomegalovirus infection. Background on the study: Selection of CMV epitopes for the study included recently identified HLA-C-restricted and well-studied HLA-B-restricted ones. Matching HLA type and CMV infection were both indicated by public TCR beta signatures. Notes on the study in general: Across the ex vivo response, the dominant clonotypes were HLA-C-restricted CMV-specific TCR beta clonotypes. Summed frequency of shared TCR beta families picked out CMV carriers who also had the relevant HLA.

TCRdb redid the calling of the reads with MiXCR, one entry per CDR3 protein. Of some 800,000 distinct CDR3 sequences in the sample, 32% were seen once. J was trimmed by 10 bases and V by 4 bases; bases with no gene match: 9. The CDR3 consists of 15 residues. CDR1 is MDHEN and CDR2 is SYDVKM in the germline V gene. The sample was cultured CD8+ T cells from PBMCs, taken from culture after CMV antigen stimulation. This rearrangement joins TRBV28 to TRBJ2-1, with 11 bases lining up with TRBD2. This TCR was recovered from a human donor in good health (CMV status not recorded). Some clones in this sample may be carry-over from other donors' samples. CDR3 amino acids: CASSSYSGGGAEQFF. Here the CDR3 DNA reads TGTGCCAGCAGTTCCTATAGCGGGGGGGGGGCGGAGCAGTTCTTC.